This TCR beta chain emerged from a study of blood T cell repertoires in COVID-19 (dated by TCRdb to 2020 to 2021). Turning to the overall study: Samples from collaborators originated in the United States, Italy and Spain and spanned both the acute and convalescent phases of COVID-19. Where available, HLA class I and class II types were taken from metadata supplied by the sample provider and were not determined by assay-based typing. The prospective study material was composed of cDNA or gDNA derived from T cells, B-cell-depleted T cells, or PBMCs. Samples came from the ongoing ImmuneRACE study (first 160 participants) plus 1,254 subjects from 6 global collaborators. The repertoires were released in a freely available public database intended as a resource for research on the immune response to SARS-CoV-2. Deeply sampled blood TCRbeta repertoires from subjects exposed to, actively infected with, or recovered from COVID-19 were included in the dataset. Nearly every sample came with metadata listing a de-identified subject ID, COVID-19 status, age in years and sex. Results and caveats for the whole study, not just this receptor: Clinical and demographic metadata were provided uncurated, with the amount varying by source and participant.

TCRbeta CDR3 regions were amplified from genomic DNA by means of the immunoSEQ Assay, a bias-controlled multiplex PCR. The source study handled its data this way. The number of nucleated cells in each sample was estimated by amplification of reference gene primers within the assay. Sequence reads were collapsed and filtered to measure the absolute abundance of every unique TCRbeta CDR3 rearrangement. For each sample, productive Simpson clonality was calculated as the square root of Simpson's diversity index over productive rearrangements. TCRdb took over this immuneACCESS table, retaining in-frame rearrangements with V and J assigned. Such tables are incomplete; in checked studies, under half of the missing clones stem from an unresolved V gene, and the remainder is unexplained. That table furnishes V, J and clone size, whereas the DNA furnished D and trimming. Present in this sample are some 210,000 clones, 80% to 90% of which were seen just once. Clones ranked in the top ten supply approximately 8% of the sample.

Collaborating institutions collected whole blood in K2EDTA tubes following their own protocols. For TCRbeta analysis, collaborators shipped samples in one of three forms: frozen whole blood, isolated PBMCs, or DNA extracted from either of those sample types. Germline trimming: 3 bases from V, 2 bases from J; junction bases outside gene matches: 4. CDR1 and CDR2 are drawn from the germline V gene (reference sequence): LGHDT, YNNKEL. The CDR3 holds 15 amino acids from the cysteine to the phenylalanine. Of all the DNA, just the CDR3 is kept, 45 bases in frame from base 1. Turning to this clone: Its antigen target is currently unknown. Qualities for individual bases were not recorded, and no much larger clone is one base off.

The chain is encoded by TRBV3-1 (or the pseudogene TRBV3-2) joined to TRBJ1-1; the central 9 bases match TRBD1. Material: peripheral blood. The clonotype was recovered from a woman aged 45-60 years with active or convalescent COVID-19. The nucleotide sequence is given as TGTGCCAGCAGCCATTCGGACAGGGGTAACACTGAAGCTTTCTTT. Translated, this gives CASSHSDRGNTEAFF.